This TCR beta chain was observed in a study of high-grade serous ovarian cancer treatment subgroups. Study background: Each sample yielded on average roughly 7,000 unique TCR beta rearrangements from over 12,000 reads. Study-level findings and limits: These tumor repertoires lack spatial information from bulk sequencing. Repertoire analysis covered CDR3 alone, not CDR1 or CDR2. Different patients shared almost no repertoire; same-patient tumors shared about 0.1 to 0.79.

The germline CDR1 and CDR2 sequences are MGHDK and SYGVNS. The CDR3 contains 12 residues. The germline V and J ends were trimmed by 4 bases and 7 bases, with 8 bases remaining between them. On this clone: What it binds is not known.

Tumor samples were obtained before definitive surgery or chemotherapy. Sequencing used immunoSEQ multiplex PCR; TCRdb keeps in-frame clones, though not all of them. Here the sample spans thousands of clones, around 72% being singletons. The sequencing input was tumor tissue. The sequence came from a human donor with high-grade serous ovarian cancer. The V and J genes are TRBV25-1 and TRBJ2-1; D gene unclear. The CDR3: CASSVHLNEQFF. CDR3 in DNA: TGTGCCAGCAGTGTTCACCTAAATGAGCAGTTCTTC.